This TCR beta chain was captured by sequencing in a study of OX40 agonist ivuxolimab in advanced cancers. General study points: Still undetermined is the antigen specificity of the expanded peripheral T cells.

Measured with immunoSEQ multiplex PCR; TCRdb has only the in-frame clones, and not every one. The table records 77,000 or so clones, approximately 85% of them present only once. Concerning this clone: The antigen is not known.

V gave up 2 bases and J gave up 5 bases, with 12 bases separating them. The CDR3 totals 13 residues. The germline CDR1 and CDR2 sequences are GTSNPN and SVGIG (reference sequence). The sequencing used CD4+ or CD8+ T cells sorted from blood, collected in a trial of the OX40 agonist ivuxolimab. V is TRBV30 and J is TRBJ2-5, with D uncertain. The TCR was taken from an adult with an advanced solid tumor such as melanoma, head and neck, liver or kidney cancer. The CDR3 is CAWSFGGRETQYF. CDR3 nucleotides: TGTGCCTGGAGTTTTGGTGGCCGGGAGACCCAGTACTTC.